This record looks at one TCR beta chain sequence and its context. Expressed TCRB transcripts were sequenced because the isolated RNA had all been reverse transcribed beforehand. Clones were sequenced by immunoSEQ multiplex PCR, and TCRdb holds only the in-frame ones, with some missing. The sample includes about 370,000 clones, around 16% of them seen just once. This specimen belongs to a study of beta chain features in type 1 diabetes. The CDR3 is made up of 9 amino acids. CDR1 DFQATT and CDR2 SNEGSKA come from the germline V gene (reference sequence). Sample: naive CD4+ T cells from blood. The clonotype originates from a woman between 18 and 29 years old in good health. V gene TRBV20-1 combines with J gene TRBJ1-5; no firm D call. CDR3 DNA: TGCAGCGTGAATCAGCCCCAGCATTTT. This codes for CSVNQPQHF.